Listed below are T cell receptor beta chains from one sample, sequenced in a study of CD8 T cells in Susac syndrome. TCRdb reprocessed the immunoSEQ multiplex PCR reads via MiXCR and lists one record per CDR3 protein. This table has about 200,000 distinct CDR3 sequences, approximately 96% appearing once. The sequenced material came from CD4+ T cells from PBMCs. The receptors shown here come from a human donor with multiple sclerosis. The CDR3 runs from the conserved cysteine through the conserved F or W. Each record gives: D gene, J gene, V gene, CDR3 length, clone size, CDR3 DNA, CDR3 protein. The D gene is left open where the match is weak. Some rows have no size entry. The others give once, few or many, or a class for an expanded clone.

NA	TRBJ1-3	TRBV29-1	14	once	TGCAGCGTTCAGGCCACGAGCTCTGGAAACACCATATATTTT	CSVQATSSGNTIYF
TRBD2	TRBJ2-5	TRBV29-1	13	NA	TGCAGCGTCAGGACTAGCGGGGCAGAGACCCAGTACTTC	CSVRTSGAETQYF
NA	TRBJ2-2	TRBV2	15	NA	TGTGCCAGCAGGGGAGGTATCCTCAACACCGGGGAGCTGTTTTTT	CASRGGILNTGELFF
NA	TRBJ1-2	TRBV2	13	once	TGTGCCAGCAGTGAGGGGCGTACCCCTGGCTACACCTTC	CASSEGRTPGYTF
NA	TRBJ1-5	TRBV30	13	NA	TGTGCCTGGAGTGGTCCAAGGGGTCAGCCCCAGCATTTT	CAWSGPRGQPQHF
TRBD2	TRBJ2-5	TRBV9	13	NA	TGTGCCAGCAGCGTAGAACTAGCGGGGCCCCAGTACTTC	CASSVELAGPQYF
NA	TRBJ2-2	TRBV9	14	NA	TGTGCCAGCAGCGTAGCTAGTGGCCCCGGGGAGCTGTTTTTT	CASSVASGPGELFF
NA	TRBJ2-6	TRBV25-1	18	NA	TGTGCCAGCAGTGAATGGCAGGGACGGGATTCTGGGGCCAACGTCCTGACTTTC	CASSEWQGRDSGANVLTF
TRBD2	TRBJ2-1	TRBV20-1	15	NA	TGCAGTGCTACCCGACTAGCCCGACCTTACAATGAGCAGTTCTTC	CSATRLARPYNEQFF
NA	TRBJ2-2	TRBV7-2	15	NA	TGTGCCAGCAGCTTAGCCCCTACAACCACCGGGGAGCTGTTTTTT	CASSLAPTTTGELFF